A single TCR beta chain is shown here with its context. What it binds is not known. CDR3 length: 17 amino acids. Germline CDR1 and CDR2: SGDLS and YYNGEE. V trimming: 0 bases; J trimming: 4 bases; junction bases outside the gene matches: 8. The data belong to a study of T-cell memory formation after mild COVID-19. Study outcomes and limitations: Clones that contracted from day 15 to 85 were balanced CD4/CD8, while later expanders leaned CD4+. For second-wave clones that peaked at day 37, SARS-CoV-2 specificity went unverified.

TCRdb re-derived calls from the 5' RACE reads in MiXCR, one entry per CDR3 protein. This sample has fewer than 450,000 distinct CDR3 sequences, with more than 20% found just once. The receptor was isolated from an adult woman who had mild COVID-19 (a few samples of this study predate the infection). Cell type and time point are not known. The chain links TRBV9 to TRBJ2-5, with 11 bases fitting TRBD2. Sequencing input: PBMCs or a T cell subset sorted from them (not recorded which). CDR3 bases: TGTGCCAGCAGCGTAGACGGTAGCGGGGGGGCCGGAGAGACCCAGTACTTC. Translated, it gives CASSVDGSGGAGETQYF.